This T cell receptor (beta chain) was sequenced during a study of radiation and T cells in renal cell carcinoma. Study observations and caveats: Top tumor clonotypes rose in blood 2 weeks post-radiation, then contracted.

Time point of the sample: blood 2 weeks post-SBRT. This sample's treatment: 15 Gy SBRT to primary tumor, nephrectomy 4 weeks later. This renal cell carcinoma was of the clear cell type. With 4 bases removed from V and 1 base from J, the gap between germline ends came to 20 bases. The CDR3 is 17 residues long. Germline V gene sequence: CDR1 SGHDT, CDR2 YYEEEE. Only in-frame clones appear in the TCRdb table, and some are missing; sequencing was by immunoSEQ multiplex PCR. Among tens of thousands of clones, about 86% were seen once, and the ten largest hold under 25%. This clone was seen only once. The antigen is undetermined.

The starting material was blood, obtained from a patient whose treatment included radiotherapy and nephrectomy. The sequence was obtained from a woman aged 45-59 years with renal cell carcinoma. The chain uses TRBV5-6 and TRBJ1-1; possible D gene TRBD1, 5 bases. Written as DNA, the CDR3 is TGTGCCAGCAGCCCGACGCCGGGACGGACATCGAACACTGAAGCTTTCTTT. This translates into CASSPTPGRTSNTEAFF.